One sample yielded the 21 T cell receptor beta chains listed below, sequenced in a study of pediatric ulcerative colitis. The table came from immunoSEQ multiplex PCR; TCRdb's copy has only in-frame clones and leaves some out. The sample yields tens of thousands of clones, roughly four fifths seen once. Sequences were obtained from blood. These receptors were obtained from a boy under 18 with severe ulcerative colitis.

This rearrangement joins TRBV4-1 to TRBJ2-6, with D unresolved. Germline CDR1 and CDR2: MGHRA and YSYEKL. The CDR3 contains 16 residues. V was clipped by 0 bases and J by 0 bases, with 6 bases between them. CDR3 protein: CASSQEPLSGANVLTF. Here the CDR3 DNA reads TGCGCCAGCAGCCAAGAACCTCTCTCTGGGGCCAACGTCCTGACTTTC.

The chain carries TRBV6-1 and TRBJ1-1, with a tentative D call TRBD1 (5 bases). Per the germline V gene, CDR1 is MNHNS and CDR2 is SASEGT. This CDR3 has 14 amino acids. Trimming pared 0 bases from V and 4 bases from J, leaving 9 bases between. CDR3 amino acids: CASSEAGGATEAFF. The DNA of the CDR3 is TGTGCCAGCAGTGAAGCCGGCGGGGCCACTGAAGCTTTCTTT.

CDR3 region: CASSLQRGGVETQYF. The CDR3 nucleotides read TGTGCCAGCAGCCTCCAGCGGGGGGGGGTGGAGACCCAGTACTTC. The genes are TRBV5-6 and TRBJ2-5; 10 bases match TRBD2. V gave up 4 bases and J gave up 5 bases; unmatched junction bases: 8. From germline, CDR1 is SGHDT and CDR2 YYEEEE. The length of the CDR3 is 15 residues.

The chain couples TRBV30 to TRBJ1-2, with TRBD1 as a possible D gene (5 bases). Germline V gene sequence: CDR1 GTSNPN, CDR2 SVGIG (reference sequence). The V end was cut by 4 bases, the J end by 8 bases, with 26 bases between. The CDR3 sequence is 16 residues long. DNA for the CDR3: TGTGCCTGGACACCGATAGGGCAGGAGGGGAGGTGGGGCTACACCTTC. The encoded protein is CAWTPIGQEGRWGYTF.

This rearrangement joins TRBV19 to TRBJ1-5; 10 bases agree with TRBD1. Germline values: CDR1 LNHDA, CDR2 SQIVND (reference sequence). With V trimmed by 4 bases and J by 6 bases, 6 bases remained unmatched. CDR3 size: 15 residues. CDR3 sequence (DNA): TGTGCCAGTAGTACTCGACAGGGGGCAGTTCAGCCCCAGCATTTT. Its protein product is CASSTRQGAVQPQHF.

CDR3 DNA sequence: TGTGCCGGATGGAAGGGGGCTGAGCAGTTCTTC. This gives the protein CAGWKGAEQFF. The chain uses TRBV30 and TRBJ2-1, with TRBD1 matching 7 bases. The V gene end was trimmed by 8 bases and the J gene end by 9 bases; junction bases not matched to a gene: 7. The CDR3 covers 11 residues. Germline V gene lookup returns CDR1 GTSNPN and CDR2 SVGIG (reference sequence).

This clone counts as medium-sized. The V gene is TRBV6-6, the J gene TRBJ1-2, with 10 bases aligning to TRBD1. Losses at the gene ends were 5 bases for V and 7 bases for J; bases not matched to a gene: 4. This CDR3 has 13 amino acids. CDR1 is MNHNY, CDR2 SVGAGI, per germline (reference sequence). The CDR3 is CASSDRGLGGYTF. CDR3 bases: TGTGCCAGCAGTGACAGGGGGCTTGGTGGCTACACCTTC.

The CDR3 spells CASSPILAGGSYEQYF. In DNA form, the CDR3 reads TGCGCCAGCAGCCCAATACTAGCGGGGGGCTCCTACGAGCAGTACTTC. The chain recombines TRBV4-3 with TRBJ2-7; TRBD2 aligns across 12 bases. Germline CDR1 is LGHNA and CDR2 is YSLEER. V lost 4 bases, J lost 0 bases, and 4 bases stayed unmatched. The CDR3 loop spans 16 amino acids.

The CDR3 DNA sequence: TGTGCCAGCAGTGAAGTTCTTGGTTATCAGCCCCAGCATTTT. Its protein is CASSEVLGYQPQHF. The gene calls are TRBV6-1 and TRBJ1-5; no reliable D call. This CDR3 is 14 amino acids long. V lost 1 base and J lost 5, with 9 bases in between. Looked up from germline, CDR1 is MNHNS and CDR2 is SASEGT.

This chain joins TRBV6-5 and TRBJ2-7; D is perhaps TRBD1 or TRBD2 (5 bases each). The CDR3 loop spans 15 amino acids. V was clipped by 6 bases and J by 5 bases, with 20 bases between them. Germline assignment: CDR1 MNHEY and CDR2 SVGAGI. CDR3 bases: TGTGCCAGCAGACTCCAGCCGGGACGAGGCCACGAGCAGTACTTC. Its protein is CASRLQPGRGHEQYF.

The rearrangement uses TRBV9 and TRBJ1-1; 7 nucleotides match TRBD1. CDR3 length: 16 amino acids. The V and J ends lost 3 bases and 1 base, in that order; junction bases with no gene match: 9. The germline V gene encodes CDR1 SGDLS and CDR2 YYNGEE. The CDR3: CASSAGDSLTNTEAFF. CDR3 DNA sequence: TGTGCCAGCAGCGCCGGGGACAGCCTCACGAACACTGAAGCTTTCTTT.

The CDR3 here is CASSSGDRVPDTQYF. CDR3 nucleotide sequence: TGTGCCAGCAGTTCCGGCGACAGGGTTCCGGATACGCAGTATTTT. This rearrangement joins TRBV6-5 to TRBJ2-3; 7 nucleotides match TRBD1. CDR1 MNHEY and CDR2 SVGAGI come from the germline V gene. This CDR3 has 15 amino acids. The junction had 10 bases not matched to a gene; V was cut back by 4 bases and J by 6 bases.

The gene calls are TRBV18 and TRBJ1-2; no definite D call. The CDR3 spans 14 residues. Germline loops: CDR1 KGHSH, CDR2 LQKENI. Trimming pared 1 base from V and 3 bases from J, leaving 9 bases between. CDR3 amino acids: CASSPLGSDYGYTF. In DNA, the CDR3 is TGTGCCAGCTCACCACTTGGGTCAGACTATGGCTACACCTTC.

The CDR3, as DNA: TGTGCCAGCAGCGTAGAGATAGGGCACTACAATGAGCAGTTCTTC. Translation gives CASSVEIGHYNEQFF. The gene calls are TRBV9 and TRBJ2-1; D uncertain. There are 15 residues in the CDR3. V lost 0 bases, J lost 3 bases, and 10 bases lay in between. In germline, CDR1 is SGDLS, CDR2 YYNGEE.

V and J are TRBV11-2 and TRBJ2-5; the D call may be TRBD1 or TRBD2 (5 bases each). The CDR3 loop spans 16 amino acids. Trimming took 1 base from V and 6 from J, leaving 18 bases between them. From germline, CDR1 is SGHAT and CDR2 FQNNGV. The CDR3: CASSLGGTPIRQTQYF. The CDR3 nucleotides are TGTGCCAGCAGCTTAGGAGGGACGCCGATTAGGCAGACCCAGTACTTC. Using reference TRBV11-2 and TRBJ2-5 for the parts outside the CDR3, the full variable domain is EAGVAQSPRYKIIEKRQSVAFWCNPISGHATLYWYQQILGQGPKLLIQFQNNGVVDDSQLPKDRFSAERLKGVDSTLKIQPAKLEDSAVYLCASSLGGTPIRQTQYFGPGTRLLVL.

V usage is TRBV5-8 and J usage is TRBJ2-5; no clear D. This CDR3 has 13 residues. V lost 1 base and J 2 bases, leaving 6 bases between the germline ends. The germline CDR1 and CDR2 sequences are SGHTS and YDEGEE. The CDR3 DNA follows: TGTGCCAGCAGCTTGAGTCAGCAAGAGACCCAGTACTTC. Protein product: CASSLSQQETQYF.

The rearrangement uses TRBV19 and TRBJ2-5; TRBD1 matches 8 bases. Germline V CDR1 and CDR2: LNHDA, SQIVND (reference sequence). This CDR3 has 15 residues. The junction had 8 bases not matched to a gene; V was cut back by 5 bases and J by 3 bases. CDR3 loop: CASSRVQGAEETQYF. The CDR3 DNA is TGTGCCAGTAGTCGTGTCCAGGGGGCCGAAGAGACCCAGTACTTC.

Only a few counts were recorded for this clone. The genes are TRBV7-9 and TRBJ1-1, with TRBD1 as a possible D gene (6 bases). The CDR3 length is 15 residues. V lost 6 bases and J lost 1, with 15 bases in between. Per germline, CDR1 SEHNR and CDR2 FQNEAQ (reference sequence). The CDR3 DNA sequence: TGTGCCAGCAGTTCTATTAGGGGGGCGAACACTGAAGCTTTCTTT. The encoded protein is CASSSIRGANTEAFF. Looking up the rest from reference TRBV7-9 and TRBJ1-1 gives the full variable domain: DTGVSQNPRHKITKRGQNVTFRCDPISEHNRLYWYRQTLGQGPEFLTYFQNEAQLEKSRLLSDRFSAERPKGSFSTLEIQRTEQGDSAMYLCASSSIRGANTEAFFGQGTRLTVV.

The chain combines TRBV6-1 with TRBJ2-2, with D hard to call. The CDR3 extends over 13 amino acids. CDR1 MNHNS and CDR2 SASEGT come from the germline V gene. The V and J ends lost 4 bases and 1 base respectively, with 4 bases between them. CDR3 in DNA: TGTGCCAGCAGTGGAATGAACACCGGGGAGCTGTTTTTT. It translates to CASSGMNTGELFF.

V gene TRBV16 combines with J gene TRBJ1-2, with 7 bases that match TRBD1. The CDR3 is 15 residues long. Germline V gene sequence: CDR1 KGHSY, CDR2 FQNENV. With 2 bases clipped from V and 1 base from J, the junction kept 4 bases outside the gene matches. The CDR3 nucleotides are TGTGCCAGCAGCCAACGGGACAGTCTTAACTATGGCTACACCTTC. Its protein is CASSQRDSLNYGYTF.

The table lists this clone with a few counts. The chain is built from TRBV6-5 and TRBJ1-6, with 7 bases identical to TRBD1. Trimming at V came to 7 bases and at J to 10 bases, leaving 13 bases not matched to a gene. Germline loops: CDR1 MNHEY, CDR2 SVGAGI. This CDR3 has 15 residues. The DNA for the CDR3 is TGTGCCAGCACCGTTGGGACAGTGGAGCGCTCACCCCTCCACTTT. It yields the protein CASTVGTVERSPLHF.